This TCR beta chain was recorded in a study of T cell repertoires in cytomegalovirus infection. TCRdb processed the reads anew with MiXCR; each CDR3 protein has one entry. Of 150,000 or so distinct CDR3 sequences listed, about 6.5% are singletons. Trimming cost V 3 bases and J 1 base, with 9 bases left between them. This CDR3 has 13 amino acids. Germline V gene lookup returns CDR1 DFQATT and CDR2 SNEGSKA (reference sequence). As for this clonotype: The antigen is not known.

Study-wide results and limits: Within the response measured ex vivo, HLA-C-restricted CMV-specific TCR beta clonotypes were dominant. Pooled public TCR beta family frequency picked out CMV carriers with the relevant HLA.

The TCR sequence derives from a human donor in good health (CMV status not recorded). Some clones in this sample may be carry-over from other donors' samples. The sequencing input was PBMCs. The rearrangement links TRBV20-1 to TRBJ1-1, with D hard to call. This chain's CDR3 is CSASFSWNTEAFF. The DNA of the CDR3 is TGCAGTGCTAGTTTCAGTTGGAACACTGAAGCTTTCTTT.